This is a list of T cell receptor beta chains from one sample in a study of T cell clonotyping in hematopoietic cell transplantation. Libraries were prepared by immunoSEQ multiplex PCR; TCRdb keeps only in-frame clonotypes and omits some of them. Of roughly 50,000 clones in the sample, around 84% are singletons; the top ten hold 5.5% to 7%. Here the sequenced sample was peripheral blood mononuclear cells, taken before stem cell transplant. The receptors here all came from a man aged 60 to 69 with biphenotypic leukemia. Some clones in this sample may be carry-over from other donors' samples. Both conserved end residues are part of each CDR3. A D gene is named only where the DNA matches it firmly. Rows give clone size only sometimes, using once, few, many, or a class for an expanded clone.

V,J,size,D,DNA,CDR3
TRBV27,TRBJ1-5,NA,NA,TGTGCCAGCAGCCGGACGGATAGCAATCAGCCCCAGCATTTT,CASSRTDSNQPQHF
TRBV19,TRBJ1-4,NA,NA,TGTGCCAGTAGTATATCGGCACGCAATGAAAAACTGTTTTTT,CASSISARNEKLFF
TRBV5-5,TRBJ2-7,NA,NA,TGTGCCAGCCGCCCGAGCGGGCGCTACGAGCAGTACTTC,CASRPSGRYEQYF
TRBV6-4,TRBJ1-5,NA,NA,TGTGCCAACTCTGCGGGCCTGAGTCTGCCCCAGCATTTT,CANSAGLSLPQHF
TRBV4-3,TRBJ1-2,NA,TRBD1,TGCGCCAGCAGCCAAGATCCACGGGACAGGGTATATGGCTACACCTTC,CASSQDPRDRVYGYTF
TRBV6-5,TRBJ2-3,NA,TRBD1,TGTGCCAGCAGTTCCCCTCACAGGGGGCGGGGAGATACGCAGTATTTT,CASSSPHRGRGDTQYF
TRBV4-2,TRBJ1-4,NA,NA,TGTGCCAGCAGCCAAGACAGCGGGACGGATAATGAAAAACTGTTTTTT,CASSQDSGTDNEKLFF
TRBV30,TRBJ1-2,NA,NA,TGTGCCTGGAGTGTAGGGCCAGGATATGGCTACACCTTC,CAWSVGPGYGYTF
TRBV11-2,TRBJ2-7,few,NA,TGTGCCAGCAGCTTAGATCGGGACGGATACGAGCAGTACTTC,CASSLDRDGYEQYF
TRBV6-5,TRBJ2-3,few,TRBD2,TGTGCCAGCAGTCGGGCGACTAGCGCAGATACGCAGTATTTT,CASSRATSADTQYF
TRBV4-3,TRBJ2-1,NA,NA,TGCGCCAGCAGCCAAGATTGGAACGACAATGAGCAGTTCTTC,CASSQDWNDNEQFF
TRBV2,TRBJ1-4,NA,TRBD1,TGTGCCAGCAGCCGCGGGACAGGGGTTGAAAAACTGTTTTTT,CASSRGTGVEKLFF
TRBV2,TRBJ2-3,NA,TRBD2,TGTGCCAGCAGTCATTCCGGGACTAGCGGGAGTAGGGATACGCAGTATTTT,CASSHSGTSGSRDTQYF
TRBV20-1,TRBJ2-5,NA,NA,TGCAGTGCTATGTCCAGGGAGACCCAGTACTTC,CSAMSRETQYF
TRBV6-4,TRBJ2-7,NA,NA,TGTGCCAGCAGTGACCGCCTTTTGGGAAACGAGCAGTACTTC,CASSDRLLGNEQYF
TRBV4-3,TRBJ1-2,NA,NA,TGCGCCAGCAGCCAAGCGGTCCTAGGCAGTGGCTACACCTTC,CASSQAVLGSGYTF
TRBV5-1,TRBJ2-7,NA,NA,TGCGCCAGCAGCCTCGGGGCGCAGTCCGAGGAGCAGTACTTC,CASSLGAQSEEQYF
TRBV13,TRBJ2-2,NA,NA,TGTGCCAGCTCCAGCCTAGGACCAACCGGGGAGCTGTTTTTT,CASSSLGPTGELFF
TRBV30,TRBJ1-2,once,NA,TGTGCCTGGAGTGAGGGCCTGAACTATGGCTACACCTTC,CAWSEGLNYGYTF
TRBV7-9,TRBJ1-1,few,NA,TGTGCCAGCAGCTTAGTGGGGGAGAACACTGAAGCTTTCTTT,CASSLVGENTEAFF
TRBV28,TRBJ1-5,NA,NA,TGTGCCAGCGGAGAGTTAAATCAGCCCCAGCATTTT,CASGELNQPQHF
TRBV7-2,TRBJ2-5,NA,NA,TGTGCCAGCAGCTTAGCGAGCACGCCAGAGACCCAGTACTTC,CASSLASTPETQYF
TRBV27,TRBJ2-1,NA,TRBD2,TGTGCCAGCAGTTCCCCCAAGCGGGAGAACTACAATGAGCAGTTCTTC,CASSSPKRENYNEQFF
TRBV19,TRBJ2-1,NA,NA,TGTGCCAGTAGTCCATCGGGACGTATTAACAATGAGCAGTTCTTC,CASSPSGRINNEQFF
TRBV6-5,TRBJ1-2,once,NA,TGTGCCAGCAGTTCCACGGACCTGGTGGGCTATGGCTACACCTTC,CASSSTDLVGYGYTF
TRBV7-9,TRBJ1-5,NA,NA,TGTGCCAGCAGCCACGCAGTCGGGGGGCAAGAACAGCCCCAGCATTTT,CASSHAVGGQEQPQHF
TRBV2,TRBJ2-5,NA,TRBD1,TGTGCCAGCAGTGCGACAGGGGAGACCCAGTACTTC,CASSATGETQYF
TRBV30,TRBJ2-7,NA,NA,TGTGCCTGGAGTGTAGGGGGGATTTACGAGCAGTACTTC,CAWSVGGIYEQYF
TRBV6-5,TRBJ1-3,NA,NA,TGTGCCAGCCAAAGGGGACCAGGCTCTGGAAACACCATATATTTT,CASQRGPGSGNTIYF
TRBV6-6,TRBJ2-3,NA,NA,TGTGCCAGCAGTTACGAGCTTACTCCAGATACGCAGTATTTT,CASSYELTPDTQYF
TRBV27,TRBJ2-2,NA,TRBD2,TGTGCCAGCACCCTTATATCTAGCGGGAGAAATTCCGGGGAGCTGTTTTTT,CASTLISSGRNSGELFF
TRBV10-3,TRBJ2-7,few,TRBD1,TGTGCCATCAGTGATGGGACAGGGGCACGCGAGCAGTACTTC,CAISDGTGAREQYF
TRBV5-1,TRBJ2-7,NA,NA,TGCGCCAGCAGCCCAGTCCCCTACGAGCAGTACTTC,CASSPVPYEQYF
TRBV4-3,TRBJ2-7,NA,NA,TGCGCCAGCAGCCCCGCGGGGGCCTCCTTCTCGGAGCAGTACTTC,CASSPAGASFSEQYF
TRBV5-6,TRBJ1-1,NA,NA,TGTGCCAGCAGCTTTGGATTGAACACTGAAGCTTTCTTT,CASSFGLNTEAFF
TRBV11-3,TRBJ2-7,NA,NA,TGTGCCAGCAGCCTCAGGGGAGGGTACGAGCAGTACTTC,CASSLRGGYEQYF
TRBV6-5,TRBJ1-2,once,TRBD1,TGTGCCAGCAGTTACTCCAGGGGGGCCTATGGCTACACCTTC,CASSYSRGAYGYTF
TRBV6-5,TRBJ1-2,NA,NA,TGTGCCAGCAACCCGGGTAGGGGCTATGGCTACACCTTC,CASNPGRGYGYTF
TRBV5-6,TRBJ1-5,NA,NA,TGTGCCAGCAGCTTGCGGGACGGCAATCAGCCCCAGCATTTT,CASSLRDGNQPQHF
TRBV4-2,TRBJ2-1,NA,TRBD1,TGTGCCAGCAGCCATTCCACAGGGGACTCCTACAATGAGCAGTTCTTC,CASSHSTGDSYNEQFF
TRBV7-9,TRBJ1-4,NA,TRBD1,TGTGCCAGCAGCTCCAGTGCCCGGACAGGGGGGCTCGAAAAACTGTTTTTT,CASSSSARTGGLEKLFF
TRBV10-3,TRBJ2-5,NA,TRBD2,TGTGCCATCTCTGAGACTAGCGGGAAAGAGACCCAGTACTTC,CAISETSGKETQYF
TRBV28,TRBJ1-5,NA,TRBD1,TGTGCCAGCAGTCTAGACAGGGGTCCGAATCAGCCCCAGCATTTT,CASSLDRGPNQPQHF
TRBV7-2,TRBJ1-4,NA,TRBD1,TGTGCCAGCAGCCTCGGGACAGCAAATGAAAAACTGTTTTTT,CASSLGTANEKLFF
TRBV9,TRBJ2-7,NA,NA,TGTGCCAGCAGCGTAGGCGAGCTGCACTACGAGCAGTACTTC,CASSVGELHYEQYF
TRBV6-5,TRBJ1-2,few,NA,TGTGCCAGCAGTTACTCGGGCAGGCCCGCTAACTATGGCTACACCTTC,CASSYSGRPANYGYTF
TRBV19,TRBJ2-1,NA,NA,TGTGCCAGTAGTAAAGGACCGAACAATGAGCAGTTCTTC,CASSKGPNNEQFF
TRBV4-2,TRBJ2-3,NA,TRBD2,TGTGCCAGCAGCCTCGGACTAGCGGGAGAGACTAGCACAGATACGCAGTATTTT,CASSLGLAGETSTDTQYF
TRBV7-2,TRBJ2-7,NA,NA,TGTGCCAGCAGCTTGGGGGGATGGACAGGGCAGTACTTC,CASSLGGWTGQYF
TRBV20-1,TRBJ1-2,NA,NA,TGCAGTTCTAACTATGGCTACACCTTC,CSSNYGYTF
TRBV5-5,TRBJ2-2,few,NA,TGTGCCAGCAGCCCCCGCGCAGGTGAAGGCACCGGGGAGCTGTTTTTT,CASSPRAGEGTGELFF
TRBV19,TRBJ2-2,NA,NA,TGTGCCAGTAGTATCCATTGGGGGGAGCTGTTTTTT,CASSIHWGELFF
TRBV19,TRBJ2-2,NA,TRBD1,TGTGCCAGCAGACAGGGGGCTAACACCGGGGAGCTGTTTTTT,CASRQGANTGELFF
TRBV28,TRBJ2-7,NA,NA,TGTGCCAGCAGTTCCATACAGTACGAGCAGTACTTC,CASSSIQYEQYF
TRBV7-2,TRBJ2-1,once,NA,TGTGCCAGCAGCCCAGACGGCTACAATGAGCAGTTCTTC,CASSPDGYNEQFF
TRBV7-9,TRBJ1-2,once,NA,TGTGCCAGCAGCTTAGGGGGATCTAACTATGGCTACACCTTC,CASSLGGSNYGYTF
TRBV5-1,TRBJ2-1,once,TRBD2,TGCGCCAGCAGCTTGTGGGGGGGAGAGGACAATGAGCAGTTCTTC,CASSLWGGEDNEQFF
TRBV19,TRBJ1-2,once,TRBD1,TGTGCCAGTAGCCTCTCCGGGACAGGTGGAGATGGCTACACCTTC,CASSLSGTGGDGYTF
TRBV15,TRBJ1-5,NA,NA,TGTGCCACCAGCACCCACAGGGCCAATCAGCCCCAGCATTTT,CATSTHRANQPQHF